Shown below are 28 T cell receptor beta chains from a single sample sequenced in a study of cytomegalovirus exposure and HLA in healthy donors. The PCR made use of 60 Vbeta and 13 Jbeta primers. TCRdb's table, derived via immunoSEQ multiplex PCR, lists solely in-frame clones and lacks some. The top ten clones hold around 1.4% of a sample with 150,000 to 200,000 clones, 80% of them seen once. Sequenced sample: PBMCs. The receptors derive from a girl aged 5 to 17 in good health and CMV-seropositive.

J is TRBJ2-2 and V is TRBV9, with 7 bases identical to TRBD1. Germline CDR1 SGDLS, CDR2 YYNGEE. The ends lost 3 bases at V and 4 bases at J; junction bases unmatched: 18. This CDR3 has 19 amino acids. CDR3 amino acids: CASSAPRDSPGRTTGELFF. The CDR3 DNA is TGTGCCAGCAGCGCACCCCGGGACAGTCCGGGACGAACCACCGGGGAGCTGTTTTTT.

The chain couples TRBV5-4 to TRBJ2-7; 7 bases match TRBD1. The CDR3 has 14 residues. V gave up 5 bases and J gave up 3 bases; unmatched junction bases: 8. The germline CDR1 and CDR2 sequences are SGHNT and YYREEE (reference sequence). CDR3 sequence: CASSSGQTVYEQYF. In DNA, the CDR3 is TGTGCCAGCAGTTCGGGACAGACTGTCTACGAGCAGTACTTC.

This clone was found once. The chain recombines TRBV2 with TRBJ2-2, with 8 nucleotides matching TRBD2. Per germline, CDR1 SNHLY and CDR2 FYNNEI. V lost 4 bases to trimming and J lost 3 bases; unmatched junction nucleotides: 4. The CDR3 has 15 amino acids. CDR3 sequence (DNA): TGTGCCAGCAGTGGAAGCGGGAGTTACACCGGGGAGCTGTTTTTT. This translates into CASSGSGSYTGELFF.

The CDR3 loop reads CAWNRANTGELFF. The CDR3 bases are TGTGCCTGGAACAGGGCGAACACCGGGGAGCTGTTTTTT. The chain couples TRBV30 to TRBJ2-2, with D possibly being TRBD1 (6 bases). Germline loops: CDR1 GTSNPN, CDR2 SVGIG (reference sequence). The germline V and J ends were trimmed by 4 bases and 0 bases, with 6 bases remaining between them. The CDR3 extends over 13 amino acids. The variable domain in full, with the rest retrieved from reference TRBV30 and TRBJ2-2, is SQTIHQWPATLVQPVGSPLSLECTVEGTSNPNLYWYRQAAGRGLQLLFYSVGIGQISSEVPQNLSASRPQDRQFILSSKKLLLSDSGFYLCAWNRANTGELFFGEGSRLTVL.

The V call is TRBV7-9, the J call TRBJ2-5; D is perhaps TRBD2 (5 bases). The ends were cut back, 6 bases at V and 4 bases at J, with 18 bases in the middle. The CDR3 has 15 amino acids. The germline CDR1 and CDR2 sequences are SEHNR and FQNEAQ (reference sequence). For the CDR3, the DNA is TGTGCCAGCAGTAGGGAGCGAACCAGAGGAGAGACCCAGTACTTC. It translates to CASSRERTRGETQYF.

This rearrangement joins TRBV11-3 to TRBJ2-2; 9 bases map to TRBD1. The CDR3 runs 16 residues. Germline V gene sequence: CDR1 SGHNT, CDR2 YENEEA. V lost 5 bases and J lost 6; bases outside the gene matches: 10. The CDR3, as DNA: TGTGCCAGCAGCCCGCGGAGGACAGGGGAGTCCGGGGAGCTGTTTTTT. Translating gives CASSPRRTGESGELFF.

This chain uses TRBV27 with TRBJ2-1; 9 bases match TRBD2. Trimming cost V 6 bases and J 10 bases; bases outside gene matches: 7. The CDR3 is made up of 13 amino acids. From germline, CDR1 is MNHEY and CDR2 SMNVEV (reference sequence). The CDR3: CASSPWREGEQFF. CDR3 coding DNA: TGTGCCAGCAGCCCCTGGCGGGAGGGAGAGCAGTTCTTC.

This clone came up a few times. The chain uses TRBV30 and TRBJ2-7, with D tentatively TRBD2 (6 bases). This CDR3 is 14 amino acids long. With 4 bases removed from V and 0 bases from J, the gap between germline ends came to 13 bases. Germline CDR1 and CDR2: GTSNPN and SVGIG (reference sequence). The CDR3 region has the DNA TGTGCCTGGAATAGCGGAGACTTCTCCTACGAGCAGTACTTC. Encoded protein: CAWNSGDFSYEQYF.

The V gene is TRBV13, the J gene TRBJ2-1; 8 bases line up with TRBD2. Per germline, CDR1 PRHDT and CDR2 FYEKMQ (reference sequence). V dropped 0 bases and J dropped 4; count of bases not matched to a gene: 5. The CDR3 contains 16 residues. The CDR3 nucleotides read TGTGCCAGCAGCTTAGGGAGCGGGAGTCTATACAATGAGCAGTTCTTC. Amino acids: CASSLGSGSLYNEQFF.

The J gene is TRBJ2-1, the V gene TRBV6-1; the D gene is possibly TRBD2 (6 bases). V gave up 1 base and J gave up 7 bases, with 20 bases separating them. The germline V gene encodes CDR1 MNHNS and CDR2 SASEGT. The CDR3 is 17 amino acids. CDR3 protein: CASSEVWGGPHPNEQFF. CDR3 sequence (DNA): TGTGCCAGCAGTGAAGTTTGGGGAGGCCCCCACCCGAATGAGCAGTTCTTC.

The V and J genes are TRBV7-2 and TRBJ2-7; 14 bases are shared with TRBD2. Germline V CDR1 and CDR2: SGHTA, FQGNSA. CDR3 length: 16 residues. V lost 1 base and J lost 3; bases outside the gene matches: 2. CDR3 sequence (DNA): TGTGCCAGCAGCTTAGAGGGGACTAGCGGGAGCTACGAGCAGTACTTC. Translated, it gives CASSLEGTSGSYEQYF.

The rearrangement joins TRBV11-2 to TRBJ1-4; 9 nucleotides agree with TRBD1. Germline V gene data show CDR1 as SGHAT and CDR2 as FQNNGV. This CDR3 has 16 amino acids. Trimming took 2 bases from V and 6 from J; bases not matched to a gene: 7. The CDR3 coding sequence is TGTGCCAGCAGCTTAACCCCCGGACAGGGGTATGAAAAACTGTTTTTT. Translating gives CASSLTPGQGYEKLFF.

The genes are TRBV11-2 and TRBJ1-2; unclear D gene. V lost 5 bases and J lost 5, with 15 bases in between. Per the germline V gene, CDR1 is SGHAT and CDR2 is FQNNGV. This CDR3 has 14 amino acids. CDR3 coding DNA: TGTGCCAGCAGCGCGTCTTACAGCCCTTATGGCTACACCTTC. Translated: CASSASYSPYGYTF.

This clone was observed a handful of times. The genes are TRBV5-1 and TRBJ2-7; the D gene is possibly TRBD1 (6 bases). This CDR3 has 15 residues. Germline V gene sequence: CDR1 SGHRS, CDR2 YFSETQ. Trimming removed 4 bases at V and 5 bases at J, with 19 bases between. The CDR3 is CASSVGRQADHEQYF. In DNA form, the CDR3 reads TGCGCCAGCAGCGTTGGACGACAGGCAGACCACGAGCAGTACTTC.

The rearrangement joins TRBV9 to TRBJ1-2; perhaps TRBD1 as D (5 bases). This CDR3 contains 14 residues. CDR1 and CDR2 (germline): SGDLS, YYNGEE. Trimming took off 0 bases at V and 8 bases at J, with 14 bases between the two ends. Here the CDR3 reads CASSVGALKGGYTF. CDR3 nucleotide sequence: TGTGCCAGCAGCGTAGGGGCCCTAAAGGGGGGCTACACCTTC.

In this sample, this clone turned up once. The chain has TRBV12-5 and TRBJ2-3; D is undetermined. With 6 bases removed from V and 4 bases from J, the gap between germline ends came to 17 bases. The CDR3 spans 15 residues. In germline, CDR1 is LGHNT, CDR2 FRNRAP. CDR3 sequence reads: CASGPRAYRADTQYF. CDR3 sequence (DNA): TGTGCTAGTGGCCCTCGCGCCTATCGGGCAGATACGCAGTATTTT.

With respect to this clone: A read error may account for a junction end that differs from germline. Other DNA sequences in the same sample also yield this CDR3. This chain uses TRBV4-1 with TRBJ1-4; no clear D. The CDR3 runs to 16 residues. Germline V lookup: CDR1 MGHRA, CDR2 YSYEKL. CDR3 loop: CASSQGYSATNEKLFF. Here the CDR3 DNA reads TGCGCCAGCAGCCAAGGTTACTCTGCAACTAATGAGAAACTGTTTTTT.

There are a few counts of this clone. This chain links TRBV5-1 with TRBJ1-4; 8 positions match TRBD1. This CDR3 is 16 amino acids long. Germline CDR1 reads SGHRS; CDR2 reads YFSETQ. The V and J ends lost 4 bases and 1 base, in that order; junction bases with no gene match: 6. The CDR3 sequence is CASSVTGAVTNEKLFF. The CDR3 coding sequence is TGCGCCAGCAGCGTGACAGGGGCGGTAACTAATGAAAAACTGTTTTTT.

This clone was detected only a few times. CDR3 in amino acids: CASSPTGRNGYTF. The CDR3 DNA reads TGTGCCAGCAGCCCAACAGGGAGAAATGGCTACACCTTC. V is TRBV7-6 and J is TRBJ1-2; D possibly corresponds to TRBD1 (6 bases). This CDR3 has 13 residues. Trimming stripped 5 bases from V and 6 bases from J, with 13 bases between. Germline V CDR1 and CDR2: SGHVS, FNYEAQ.

The chain combines TRBV6-1 with TRBJ1-5, with D uncertain. The CDR3 totals 14 residues. In germline, CDR1 is MNHNS, CDR2 SASEGT. The ends were cut back, 10 bases at V and 3 bases at J, with 16 bases in the middle. CDR3 bases: TGTGCCACCGGTACTAGGGTGGACAATCAGCCCCAGCATTTT. It is translated as CATGTRVDNQPQHF.

The V call is TRBV18, the J call TRBJ1-2, with D perhaps matching TRBD1 (5 bases). This CDR3 comprises 14 residues. The germline CDR1 and CDR2 sequences are KGHSH and LQKENI. Trimming stripped 3 bases from V and 4 bases from J, with 12 bases between. The CDR3 DNA reads TGTGCCAGCTCACCTACTGACAGCGCCTATGGCTACACCTTC. It yields the protein CASSPTDSAYGYTF. Full variable domain (rest looked up from reference TRBV18 and TRBJ1-2): NAGVMQNPRHLVRRRGQEARLRCSPMKGHSHVYWYRQLPEEGLKFMVYLQKENIIDESGMPKERFSAEFPKEGPSILRIQQVVRGDSAAYFCASSPTDSAYGYTFGSGTRLTVV.

The rearrangement joins TRBV30 to TRBJ2-3; 9 bases fit TRBD2. Losses at the gene ends were 5 bases for V and 2 bases for J; bases not matched to a gene: 8. Germline CDR1 reads GTSNPN; CDR2 reads SVGIG (reference sequence). The CDR3 has 15 residues. The CDR3 nucleotides read TGTGCCTGGGATCGACTAGCGGAGAACACAGATACGCAGTATTTT. Its protein product is CAWDRLAENTDTQYF.

The CDR3 nucleotides are TGTGCCAGCAGCGAAAGGACAGGGGGCGTTGAGACCCAGTACTTC. Translation: CASSERTGGVETQYF. The chain uses TRBV7-6 and TRBJ2-5; 11 bases are shared with TRBD1. The V and J ends lost 5 bases and 5 bases, in that order; junction bases with no gene match: 7. The CDR3 has 15 residues. Germline loops: CDR1 SGHVS, CDR2 FNYEAQ.

The chain has TRBV4-1 and TRBJ1-5; the D is unclear. CDR3 size: 15 residues. V lost 0 bases to trimming and J lost 5 bases, with 11 bases between them. The germline V gene has CDR1 MGHRA and CDR2 YSYEKL. The CDR3 here is CASSQDSGEHQPQHF. The CDR3 DNA reads TGCGCCAGCAGCCAAGATAGCGGGGAGCATCAGCCCCAGCATTTT.

V is TRBV20-1 and J is TRBJ2-3, with TRBD2 as a possible D gene (6 bases). The length of the CDR3 is 11 residues. Germline CDR1 DFQATT, CDR2 SNEGSKA (reference sequence). The CDR3 is CTPAGKDTQYF. CDR3 nucleotides: TGCACCCCCGCGGGAAAAGATACGCAGTATTTT.

The rearrangement uses TRBV30 and TRBJ2-7; TRBD2 agrees at 7 bases. Trimming took 4 bases from V and 4 from J; bases not matched to a gene: 10. Germline loops: CDR1 GTSNPN, CDR2 SVGIG (reference sequence). There are 14 residues in the CDR3. CDR3 coding DNA: TGTGCCTGGACCGAAGCGGGACTTAATTACGAGCAGTACTTC. It encodes CAWTEAGLNYEQYF.

This chain links TRBV7-9 with TRBJ1-1; 8 nucleotides align to TRBD1. In germline, CDR1 is SEHNR, CDR2 FQNEAQ (reference sequence). CDR3 length: 15 amino acids. Trimming at V came to 4 bases and at J to 5 bases, leaving 9 bases not matched to a gene. CDR3 loop: CASSSNTGGKTEAFF. In DNA, the CDR3 is TGTGCCAGCAGCTCAAACACAGGGGGAAAGACTGAAGCTTTCTTT.

The rearrangement joins TRBV4-1 to TRBJ2-7; 12 nucleotides match TRBD1. Looked up from germline, CDR1 is MGHRA and CDR2 is YSYEKL. The CDR3 is made up of 16 amino acids. V dropped 3 bases and J dropped 9; count of bases not matched to a gene: 12. CDR3 amino acids: CASSQGDWDRGPSQYF. CDR3 DNA sequence: TGCGCCAGCAGCCAGGGGGATTGGGACAGGGGGCCATCGCAGTACTTC.